This T cell receptor (beta chain) appears in the sequencing data of a study of blood T cell repertoires in COVID-19. Background on the study: Sample material is recorded as cDNA or gDNA derived from T cells, B-cell-depleted T cells, or PBMCs.

In the study's own analysis: Amplification from reference gene primers served as the basis for estimated nucleated cell counts. The table came from immunoSEQ multiplex PCR; TCRdb's copy has only in-frame clones and leaves some out. V, J and clone size reflect that table, while D and trimming were determined from the DNA. The sample includes some 170,000 clones, around 90% of them seen just once. The origin of this receptor is a woman in her forties or fifties with acute or convalescent COVID-19. The material sequenced was peripheral blood.

The chain's CDR3 is CASSFARGRGYTF. Here the CDR3 DNA reads TGTGCCAGCAGCTTTGCCAGGGGCCGTGGCTACACCTTC. The rearrangement uses TRBV13 and TRBJ1-2; weak D call: TRBD1 (6 bases). Trimming left V 3 bases short and J 7 bases short, with 12 bases between. Germline-derived CDR1 and CDR2 are PRHDT and FYEKMQ (reference sequence). This CDR3 region has 13 residues.